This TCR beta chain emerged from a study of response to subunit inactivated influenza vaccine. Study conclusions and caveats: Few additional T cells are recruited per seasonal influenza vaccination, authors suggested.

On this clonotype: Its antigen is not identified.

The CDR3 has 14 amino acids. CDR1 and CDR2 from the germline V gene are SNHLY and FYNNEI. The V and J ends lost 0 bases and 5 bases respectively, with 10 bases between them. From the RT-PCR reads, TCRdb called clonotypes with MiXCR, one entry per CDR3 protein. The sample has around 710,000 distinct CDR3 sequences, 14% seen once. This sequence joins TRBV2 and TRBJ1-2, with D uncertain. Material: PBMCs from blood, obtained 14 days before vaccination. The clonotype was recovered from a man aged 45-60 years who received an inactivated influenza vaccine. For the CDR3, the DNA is TGTGCCAGCAGTGAAGCAGCGAGAAGTTATGGCTACACCTTC. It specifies CASSEAARSYGYTF. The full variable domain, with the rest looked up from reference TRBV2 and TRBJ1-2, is EPEVTQTPSHQVTQMGQEVILRCVPISNHLYFYWYRQILGQKVEFLVSFYNNEISEKSEIFDDQFSVERPDGSNFTLKIRSTKLEDSAMYFCASSEAARSYGYTFGSGTRLTVV.